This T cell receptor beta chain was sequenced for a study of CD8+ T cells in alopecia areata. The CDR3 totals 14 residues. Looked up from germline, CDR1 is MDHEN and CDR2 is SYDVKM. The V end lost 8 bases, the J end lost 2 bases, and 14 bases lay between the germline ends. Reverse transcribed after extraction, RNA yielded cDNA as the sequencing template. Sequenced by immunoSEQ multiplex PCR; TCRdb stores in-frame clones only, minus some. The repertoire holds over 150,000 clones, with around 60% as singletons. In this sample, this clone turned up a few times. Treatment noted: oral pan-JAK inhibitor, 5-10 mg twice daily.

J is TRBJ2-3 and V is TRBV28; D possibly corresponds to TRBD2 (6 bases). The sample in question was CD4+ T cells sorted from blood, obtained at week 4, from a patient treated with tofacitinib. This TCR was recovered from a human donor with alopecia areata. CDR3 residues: CASLGRWATDTQYF. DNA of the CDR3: TGTGCCAGCCTTGGGAGGTGGGCCACAGATACGCAGTATTTT. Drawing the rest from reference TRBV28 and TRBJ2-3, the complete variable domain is DVKVTQSSRYLVKRTGEKVFLECVQDMDHENMFWYRQDPGLGLRLIYFSYDVKMKEKGDIPEGYSVSREKKERFSLILESASTNQTSMYLCASLGRWATDTQYFGPGTRLTVL.